This TCR beta chain is from a study of shared clonotypes between healthy human individuals. The CDR3 is 17 amino acids. The trim removed 1 base at V and 4 bases at J, leaving 5 bases unmatched. CDR1 and CDR2 from the germline V gene are MNHEY and SMNVEV (reference sequence). TCRdb's table, derived via immunoSEQ multiplex PCR, lists solely in-frame clones and lacks some. This sample carries 2 million to 2.5 million clones, 85% to 95% of them seen once, and the ten largest clones take about 0.41%. This sequence was found in a man aged 18 to 30 in good health. Some clones in this sample may be carry-over from other donors' samples. V and J are TRBV27 and TRBJ2-2; 11 bases agree with TRBD2. The specimen was naive CD4+ T cells from PBMCs. Subset described: CD45RA+ positively selected. The CDR3 region is CASSLLGLAAGTGELFF. CDR3 DNA sequence: TGTGCCAGCAGTTTATTGGGACTAGCGGCCGGCACCGGGGAGCTGTTTTTT.